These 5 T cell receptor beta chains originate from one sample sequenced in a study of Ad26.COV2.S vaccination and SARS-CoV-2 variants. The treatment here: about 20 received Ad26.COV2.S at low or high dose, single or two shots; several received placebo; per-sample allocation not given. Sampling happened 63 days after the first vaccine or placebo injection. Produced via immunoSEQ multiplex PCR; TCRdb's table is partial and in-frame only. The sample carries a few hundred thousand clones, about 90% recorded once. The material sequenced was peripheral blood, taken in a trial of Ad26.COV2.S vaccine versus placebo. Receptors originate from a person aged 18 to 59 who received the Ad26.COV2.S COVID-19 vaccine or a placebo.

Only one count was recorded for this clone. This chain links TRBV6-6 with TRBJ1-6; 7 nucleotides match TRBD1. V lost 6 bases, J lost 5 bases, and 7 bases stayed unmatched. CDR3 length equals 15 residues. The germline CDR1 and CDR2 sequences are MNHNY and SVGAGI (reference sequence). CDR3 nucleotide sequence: TGTGCCAGCAGGACCGGGACAGCAAATAATTCACCCCTCCACTTT. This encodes CASRTGTANNSPLHF.

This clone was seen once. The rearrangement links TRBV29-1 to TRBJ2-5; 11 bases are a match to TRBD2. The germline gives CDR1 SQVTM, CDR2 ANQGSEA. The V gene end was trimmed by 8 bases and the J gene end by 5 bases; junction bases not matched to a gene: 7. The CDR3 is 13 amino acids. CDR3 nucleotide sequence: TGCAGCATAATAGCGGGGGGGCTGGAGACCCAGTACTTC. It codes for CSIIAGGLETQYF.

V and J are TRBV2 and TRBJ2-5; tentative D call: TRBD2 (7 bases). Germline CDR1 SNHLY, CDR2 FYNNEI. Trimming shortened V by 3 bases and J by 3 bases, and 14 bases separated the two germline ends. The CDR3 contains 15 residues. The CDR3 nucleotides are TGTGCCAGCAGTGATCGGCGGGGGCCGGAAGAGACCCAGTACTTC. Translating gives CASSDRRGPEETQYF.

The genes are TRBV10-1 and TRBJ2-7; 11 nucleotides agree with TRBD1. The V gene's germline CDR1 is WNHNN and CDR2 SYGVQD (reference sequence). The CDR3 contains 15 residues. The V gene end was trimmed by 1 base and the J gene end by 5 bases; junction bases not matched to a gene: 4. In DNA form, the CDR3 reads TGCGCCAGCAGTGAGTTGGACAGGGGGCTGGACGAGCAGTACTTC. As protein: CASSELDRGLDEQYF.

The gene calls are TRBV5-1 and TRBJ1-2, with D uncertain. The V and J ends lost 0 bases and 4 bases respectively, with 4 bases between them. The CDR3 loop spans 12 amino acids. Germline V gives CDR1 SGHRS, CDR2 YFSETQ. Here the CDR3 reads CASSLEPYGYTF. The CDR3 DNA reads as TGCGCCAGCAGCTTGGAACCCTATGGCTACACCTTC.